Given below is one T cell receptor beta chain in context. As processed by the authors: Reference gene primer amplification gave nucleated cell count estimates. TCRdb keeps only in-frame clones here, not all; method: immunoSEQ multiplex PCR. The V and J calls and clone size were taken over from that table, and D and trimming were inferred from the DNA. The table includes around 64,000 clones, 79% detected once. The data stem from a study of blood T cell repertoires in COVID-19. Study details: Samples representing acute and convalescent COVID-19 were sourced from the United States, Italy and Spain. T cells, B-cell-depleted T cells, or PBMCs provided the cDNA or gDNA that served as material.

Germline-derived CDR1 and CDR2 are LGHNA and YNFKEQ. With V trimmed by 0 bases and J by 2 bases, 4 bases remained unmatched. This CDR3 spans 15 amino acids. This chain connects TRBV4-2 to TRBJ2-7; TRBD2 matches at 7 bases. Sample: peripheral blood. This clonotype was obtained from a man aged 55 to 69 with acute or convalescent COVID-19. As DNA, the CDR3 is TGTGCCAGCAGCCAAGAACTAGCGAGCGCCTACGAGCAGTACTTC. This sequence encodes CASSQELASAYEQYF.